These 2 T cell receptor beta chains were sequenced from one sample in a study of T cells expressing NK-cell markers. Reanalyzing the 5' RACE reads, TCRdb keeps one entry per CDR3 protein, without DNA. This sample's table has roughly 300,000 distinct CDR3 sequences. The specimen sequenced was blood T cells: a sorted CD56 or NKG2C T cell subset, CD4+ or CD8+ T cells, or bulk PBMC T cells (not recorded which). The receptors here all came from a woman between 18 and 75 years old in good health.

The CDR3 region is CASSRGGANTGELFF. This rearrangement joins TRBV27 to TRBJ2-2; there is no DNA to check the TCRdb D call of TRBD1. This CDR3 region has 15 residues. Germline CDR1 reads MNHEY; CDR2 reads SMNVEV (reference sequence).

The rearrangement uses TRBV3-1 and TRBJ2-3; the TCRdb call, TRBD1, lacks DNA for checking. The CDR3 consists of 13 residues. Per the germline V gene, CDR1 is LGHDT and CDR2 is YNNKEL (reference sequence). CDR3 in amino acids: CASSQTGADTQYF.